This TCR beta chain was identified in a study of T cells in tuberculosis. The overall study: Samples predate treatment or fall within its first 7 days.

Clones were sequenced by immunoSEQ multiplex PCR, and TCRdb holds only the in-frame ones, with some missing. In the table there are 30,000 to 40,000 clones, 93% of which are singletons. This CDR3 contains 15 residues. Germline values: CDR1 MGHRA, CDR2 YSYEKL. V lost 0 bases, J lost 5 bases, and 13 bases lay in between. The time point here: new active TB diagnosis, blood taken before or within 7 days of starting treatment. Positive smear microscopy and/or M. tuberculosis culture confirmed active disease. This clonotype was obtained from an adult with tuberculosis. V and J are TRBV4-1 and TRBJ1-2; unclear D gene. Sequenced here: PBMCs, sampled at tuberculosis diagnosis. The CDR3 spells CASSQDVTDQYGYTF. CDR3 in DNA: TGCGCCAGCAGCCAAGATGTTACAGATCAGTATGGCTACACCTTC.